The clone carrying this T cell receptor beta chain was observed once. These data are taken from a study of shared clonotypes between healthy human individuals. In the study overall: Every donor yielded three CD4 naive, three CD4 memory, two CD8 naive and one CD8 memory plate.

Only in-frame clones appear in the TCRdb table, and some are missing; sequencing was by immunoSEQ multiplex PCR. The table has roughly 2.5 million clones, over 85% seen once; the top ten hold more than 0.12%. The CDR3 is 15 residues long. With V trimmed by 8 bases and J by 0 bases, 7 bases remained unmatched. Germline loops: CDR1 LNHDA, CDR2 SQIVND (reference sequence). Sequencing was performed on naive CD4+ T cells sorted from blood. Stated subset: CD45RA+ positively selected. The TCR comes from a man younger than 30 in good health. The chain carries TRBV19 and TRBJ2-3, with TRBD1 matching 8 bases. The CDR3 region is CASAKGQASTDTQYF. For the CDR3, the DNA is TGTGCCAGTGCAAAGGGACAGGCCAGCACAGATACGCAGTATTTT.